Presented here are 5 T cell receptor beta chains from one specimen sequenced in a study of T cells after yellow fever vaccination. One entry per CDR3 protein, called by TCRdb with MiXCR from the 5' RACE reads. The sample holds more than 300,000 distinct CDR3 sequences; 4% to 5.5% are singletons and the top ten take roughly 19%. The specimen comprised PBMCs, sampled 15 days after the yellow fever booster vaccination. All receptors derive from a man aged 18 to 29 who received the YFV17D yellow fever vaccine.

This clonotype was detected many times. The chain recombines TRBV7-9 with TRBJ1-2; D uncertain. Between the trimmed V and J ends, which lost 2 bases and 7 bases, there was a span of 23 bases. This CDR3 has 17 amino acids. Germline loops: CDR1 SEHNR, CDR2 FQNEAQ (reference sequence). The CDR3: CASSLMVTYSSPSGYTF. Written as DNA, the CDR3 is TGTGCCAGCAGCTTAATGGTGACCTATTCAAGCCCCTCTGGCTACACCTTC.

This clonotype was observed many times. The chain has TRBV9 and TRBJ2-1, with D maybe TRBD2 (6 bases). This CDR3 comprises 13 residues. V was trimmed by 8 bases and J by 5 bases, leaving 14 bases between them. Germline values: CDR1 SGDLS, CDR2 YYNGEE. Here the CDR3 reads CASSKGGNNEQFF. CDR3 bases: TGTGCCAGTTCTAAGGGAGGAAACAATGAGCAGTTCTTC.

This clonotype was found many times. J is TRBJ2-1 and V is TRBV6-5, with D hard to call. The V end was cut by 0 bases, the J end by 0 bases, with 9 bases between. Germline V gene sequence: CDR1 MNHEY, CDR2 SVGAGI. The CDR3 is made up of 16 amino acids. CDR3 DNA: TGTGCCAGCAGTTACTCGAGCCGAAGCTCCTACAATGAGCAGTTCTTC. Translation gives CASSYSSRSSYNEQFF.

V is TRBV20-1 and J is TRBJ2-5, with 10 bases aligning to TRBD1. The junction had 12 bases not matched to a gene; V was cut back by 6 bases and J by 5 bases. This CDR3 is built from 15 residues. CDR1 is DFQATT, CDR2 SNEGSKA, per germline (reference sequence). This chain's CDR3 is CSASTGTGASETQYF. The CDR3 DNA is TGCAGTGCAAGCACCGGGACAGGGGCTTCGGAGACCCAGTACTTC.

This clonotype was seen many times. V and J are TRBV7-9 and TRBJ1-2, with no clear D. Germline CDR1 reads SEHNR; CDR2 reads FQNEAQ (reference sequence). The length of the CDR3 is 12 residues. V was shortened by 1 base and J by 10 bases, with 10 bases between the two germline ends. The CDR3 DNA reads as TGTGCCAGCAGCTTAGTACGGAATGTCTACACCTTC. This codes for CASSLVRNVYTF.